This entry describes one T cell receptor beta chain. In its sample, this clonotype was seen a few times. It lacks a known antigen. Just one base apart from a much larger clone, this may be a read error. This specimen comes from a study of blood T cells in healthy people across ages (dated by TCRdb to between 2014 and 2017). At the level of the whole study: In model experiments, template switching captured roughly one uniquely barcoded TCR beta cDNA molecule for every two T cells. Age-related changes in TCR beta repertoire diversity were measured in the study by deep sequencing normalized with unique cDNA molecular identifiers. Donors were grouped into four age groups: young (average approximately 15 years), middle-aged (roughly 40), aged (around 60) and long-lived (about 90). Donors of different ages were randomly distributed across sequencing lanes to avoid experimental bias. For two donors (one aged 18 to 30 and one aged 80 or older), the study analyzed two additional independent replicas of 1 million unique cDNA reads from the same blood draw.

The roughly 39 donors, aged about 6 to 100 years, were systemically healthy Caucasian individuals from Russia. Approximately 9.7 milliliters of peripheral blood were drawn from each donor into EDTA-treated Vacutainer tubes. PBMCs were isolated by Ficoll-Paque density-gradient centrifugation, with at least 7 million obtained per sample. Trizol reagent was used to extract total RNA from the PBMCs, yielding at least 6 micrograms per sample. Naive CD45RAhigh/CD27high T cell percentages were measured by flow cytometry on a PBMC aliquot from every donor. Library creation used 5' RACE. Sequencing took place on an Illumina HiSeq 2500. A second PCR of about 7 to 12 cycles was run with a J-beta primer mix and a sample-barcoded 5' primer. A unique molecular identifier was introduced onto each TCR beta cDNA molecule by a template-switch 5' adaptor carrying 12 random nucleotides. At least 2.5 million CDR3-containing paired-end reads were obtained from each sample. All of the RNA was converted into first-strand cDNA using the Mint cDNA synthesis kit, with a TRBC-specific oligonucleotide serving as the primer. Following uracil-DNA glycosylase treatment, all cDNA underwent a first 18-cycle PCR with the universal primers M1SS and BC2_uni_R. The paper's data handling went like this. Each sample was normalized by randomly selecting 1 million high-quality reads, each carrying a distinct molecular identifier. Instead of being binned into consensus sequences, reads with shared molecular identifiers were discarded. MiTCR, run with a Q25 quality threshold and the strictest error-elimination algorithm, handled CDR3 identification, clonotype clustering and error correction. A nonparametric unseen species model with Euler transformation was used to estimate lower-bound total TCR beta diversity. In-frame beta chains were kept once TCRdb had trimmed the public reads at Q25 with fastp and called clones with MiXCR. CDR3 protein duplicates are merged, each entry listing the most common genes and DNA. It is TCRdb's table, rather than the study itself, that gives the V and J calls and clone size. For this sample there are hundreds of thousands of distinct CDR3 sequences; about 30% appear just once. The top ten constitute 15% to 18% of the sample.

Unmatched junction bases come to 17, with V trimmed by 2 bases and J by 11 bases. The germline V gene (reference sequence) sets CDR1 to SGHKS and CDR2 to YYEKEE. The cysteine opens and the phenylalanine closes a CDR3 of 16 amino acids. The entry retains the CDR3 DNA only, 48 bases that are in frame from base 1. What the study reported, not specific to this receptor: Compared with the aged group, more naive CD4+ T cells, fewer expanded clones and increased TCR diversity were shown by the long-lived group, suggesting age selection. Estimates of total diversity from one million sequenced T cells were regarded as lower bounds and underestimates. Since profiling was done on bulk unsorted PBMCs, naive and antigen-experienced compartments could not be conclusively compared. Because the CMV infection status of the donors was unknown, age-related changes in expanded clonotypes may potentially have been confounded. As age increased, observed TCR beta diversity per million T cells dropped in a roughly linear way, and a significant reduction was already evident by age about 36. There was a strong correlation between observed TCR beta diversity and the percentage of naive T cells measured by flow cytometry.

The sequence is built from TRBV5-5 and TRBJ2-5, with TRBD1 matching 8 junction bases. The TCR originated in a woman at least 80 years old in good health. The sequencing input was blood. The DNA sequence is as follows: TGTGCCAGCAGCTTTGCAGGGGGCGCGAGGCGCCATGAGCAGTACTTC. This sequence encodes CASSFAGGARRHEQYF.